This T cell receptor beta chain is drawn from a study of shared clonotypes between healthy human individuals. Splitting the CD4+ cells yielded a CD45RA+ naive subset and a CD45RA-negative memory subset. As regards this clone: Its antigen is unknown.

The germline gives CDR1 SEHNR, CDR2 FQNEAQ (reference sequence). The CDR3 is 14 amino acids. The V end was cut by 4 bases, the J end by 2 bases, with 10 bases between. Splitting of each subset's genomic DNA was done evenly across several immunoSEQ plates. Clones were read by immunoSEQ multiplex PCR, and TCRdb kept only the in-frame ones, dropping some. The table records around 2.1 million clones, approximately 95% of them present only once. Study findings and constraints: For naive CD4 cells, approximately 5% of clonotypes were shared across a handful of donors.

The chain is built from TRBV7-9 and TRBJ2-3, with D perhaps TRBD1 (6 bases). The TCR originated in a man aged 18-30 years in good health. Sequencing was done on a sample of naive CD4+ T cells sorted from blood. Subset given: CD45RA+ positively selected. The CDR3 region is CASSSDRYTDTQYF. CDR3 nucleotides: TGTGCCAGCAGCTCCGACAGGTACACAGATACGCAGTATTTT.